The 7 T cell receptor beta chains listed next were all sequenced from one sample in a study of blood T cell repertoires in COVID-19. The protocol was immunoSEQ multiplex PCR, while the TCRdb copy is restricted to in-frame clones and leaves out a portion. The sample shows about 43,000 clones, about 87% of them seen only once. The sequenced material came from peripheral blood. These receptors all come from a man aged 55 to 69 with active COVID-19.

This chain connects TRBV28 to TRBJ1-3; 7 bases are a match to TRBD1. V was pared by 3 bases and J by 6 bases, with 5 bases of the junction left unmatched. The CDR3 has 14 amino acids. Germline values: CDR1 MDHEN, CDR2 SYDVKM. This CDR3 reads CASSFRGWENTIYF. As DNA, the CDR3 is TGTGCCAGCAGTTTCAGGGGGTGGGAAAACACCATATATTTT. Full variable domain (outside the CDR3, taken from reference TRBV28 and TRBJ1-3): DVKVTQSSRYLVKRTGEKVFLECVQDMDHENMFWYRQDPGLGLRLIYFSYDVKMKEKGDIPEGYSVSREKKERFSLILESASTNQTSMYLCASSFRGWENTIYFGEGSWLTVV.

This clone was observed a single time. This chain connects TRBV6-2 or TRBV6-3 to TRBJ2-1; TRBD2 agrees at 11 bases. CDR3 size: 16 residues. The V segment lost 4 bases and the J segment 10 bases; nucleotides outside the gene matches: 12. The germline V gene encodes CDR1 MNHEY and CDR2 SVGEGT. The CDR3 is CASSFLLAGVQLEQFF. The CDR3 DNA reads as TGTGCCAGCAGTTTCCTACTAGCGGGGGTCCAGCTGGAGCAGTTCTTC.

The V and J genes are TRBV29-1 and TRBJ1-2, with 7 positions matching TRBD1. Germline lookup yields CDR1 SQVTM and CDR2 ANQGSEA. The CDR3 runs to 13 residues. J was trimmed by 4 bases and V by 7 bases; bases with no gene match: 9. This chain's CDR3 is CSASPGTVYGYTF. The CDR3 coding sequence is TGCAGCGCCTCTCCCGGGACAGTCTATGGCTACACCTTC.

The CDR3 is CASTKTGGITGELFF. In DNA, the CDR3 is TGTGCCAGTACCAAGACAGGGGGCATCACCGGGGAGCTGTTTTTT. V is TRBV19 and J is TRBJ2-2, with TRBD1 matching 10 bases. The CDR3 spans 15 residues. V was clipped by 7 bases and J by 4 bases; unmatched bases: 6. Germline V gene sequence: CDR1 LNHDA, CDR2 SQIVND (reference sequence).

The sample holds one count of this clone. The chain uses TRBV6-2 or TRBV6-3 and TRBJ2-7, with TRBD2 matching 13 bases. Germline V gene data show CDR1 as MNHEY and CDR2 as SVGEGT. The CDR3 length is 19 residues. Trimming removed 6 bases from V and 5 bases from J; junction bases left unmatched: 19. CDR3 in DNA: TGTGCCAGCAGACCTCGACTAGCGGGGGGCCTTTCCAACGACGACGAGCAGTACTTC. Translated, it gives CASRPRLAGGLSNDDEQYF.

This chain joins TRBV7-2 and TRBJ1-3; perhaps TRBD1 as D (6 bases). CDR3 length: 13 amino acids. V was clipped by 5 bases and J by 7 bases, with 12 bases between them. Germline V lookup: CDR1 SGHTA, CDR2 FQGNSA. CDR3: CASSPGGVNTIYF. The CDR3 nucleotides read TGTGCCAGCAGCCCGGGGGGCGTCAACACCATATATTTT.

This chain connects TRBV6-5 to TRBJ1-2; 10 nucleotides align to TRBD1. The germline V gene has CDR1 MNHEY and CDR2 SVGAGI. V was clipped by 7 bases and J by 9 bases; unmatched bases: 14. This CDR3 spans 15 amino acids. The CDR3 DNA reads TGTGCCAGCACTCCGGCCTGGACAGGGGGTATGCGCTACACCTTC. Its protein is CASTPAWTGGMRYTF.